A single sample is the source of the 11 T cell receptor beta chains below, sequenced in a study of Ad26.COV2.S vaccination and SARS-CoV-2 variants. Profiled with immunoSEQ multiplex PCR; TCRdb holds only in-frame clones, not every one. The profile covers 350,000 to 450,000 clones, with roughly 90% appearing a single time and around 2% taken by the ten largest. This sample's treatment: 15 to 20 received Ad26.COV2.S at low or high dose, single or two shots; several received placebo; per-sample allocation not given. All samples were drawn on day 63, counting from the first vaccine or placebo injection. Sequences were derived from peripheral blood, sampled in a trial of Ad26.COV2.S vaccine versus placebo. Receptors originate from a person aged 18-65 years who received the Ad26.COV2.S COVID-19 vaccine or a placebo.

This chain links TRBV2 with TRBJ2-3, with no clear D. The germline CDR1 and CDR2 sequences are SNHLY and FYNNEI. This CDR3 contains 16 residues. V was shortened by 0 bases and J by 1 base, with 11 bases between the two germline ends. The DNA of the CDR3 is TGTGCCAGCAGTGAAGCCGACCAGGCGGGCACAGATACGCAGTATTTT. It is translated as CASSEADQAGTDTQYF.

Written as DNA, the CDR3 is TGTGCCTTCAAAACAGGGGGGAATTCACCCCTCCACTTT. It translates to CAFKTGGNSPLHF. V and J are TRBV30 and TRBJ1-6; 8 bases map to TRBD1. The germline V gene encodes CDR1 GTSNPN and CDR2 SVGIG (reference sequence). The CDR3 covers 13 residues. V gave up 7 bases and J gave up 7 bases; unmatched junction bases: 6.

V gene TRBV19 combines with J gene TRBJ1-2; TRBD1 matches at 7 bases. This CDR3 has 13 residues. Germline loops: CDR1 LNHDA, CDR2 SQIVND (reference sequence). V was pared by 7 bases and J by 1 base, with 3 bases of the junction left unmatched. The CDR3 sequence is CASKGQRNYGYTF. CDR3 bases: TGTGCCAGTAAGGGACAGCGTAACTATGGCTACACCTTC.

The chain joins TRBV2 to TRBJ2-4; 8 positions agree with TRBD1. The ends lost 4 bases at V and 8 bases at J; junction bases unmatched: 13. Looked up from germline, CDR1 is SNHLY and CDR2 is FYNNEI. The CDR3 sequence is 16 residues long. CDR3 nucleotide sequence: TGTGCCAGCAGTGCAACGAATGGACAGGGACAGGACATTCAGTACTTC. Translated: CASSATNGQGQDIQYF.

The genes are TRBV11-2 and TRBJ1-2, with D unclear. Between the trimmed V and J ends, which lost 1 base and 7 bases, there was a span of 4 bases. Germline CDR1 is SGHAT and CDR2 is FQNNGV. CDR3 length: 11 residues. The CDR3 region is CASSLGLGYTF. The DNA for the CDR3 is TGTGCCAGCAGCTTAGGGCTTGGCTACACCTTC.

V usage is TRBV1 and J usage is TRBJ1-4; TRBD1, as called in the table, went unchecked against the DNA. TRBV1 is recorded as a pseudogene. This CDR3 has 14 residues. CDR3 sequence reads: CTSSQQGANEKLFF. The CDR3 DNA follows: TGCACCAGCAGCCAACAGGGGGCTAATGAAAAACTGTTTTTT.

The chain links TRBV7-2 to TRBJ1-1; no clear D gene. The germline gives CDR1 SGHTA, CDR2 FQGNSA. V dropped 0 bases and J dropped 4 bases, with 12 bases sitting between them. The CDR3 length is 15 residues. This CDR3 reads CASSLASPEVTEAFF. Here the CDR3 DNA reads TGTGCCAGCAGCTTAGCGTCTCCGGAAGTCACTGAAGCTTTCTTT. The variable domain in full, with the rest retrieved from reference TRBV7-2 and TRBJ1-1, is GAGVSQSPSNKVTEKGKDVELRCDPISGHTALYWYRQSLGQGLEFLIYFQGNSAPDKSGLPSDRFSAERTGGSVSTLTIQRTQQEDSAVYLCASSLASPEVTEAFFGQGTRLTVV.

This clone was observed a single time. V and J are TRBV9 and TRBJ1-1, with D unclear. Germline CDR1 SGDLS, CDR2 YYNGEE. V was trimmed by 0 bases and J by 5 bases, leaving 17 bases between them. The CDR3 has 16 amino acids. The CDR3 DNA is TGTGCCAGCAGCGTAGAGACGGGAGCGGGGTATACTGAAGCTTTCTTT. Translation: CASSVETGAGYTEAFF.

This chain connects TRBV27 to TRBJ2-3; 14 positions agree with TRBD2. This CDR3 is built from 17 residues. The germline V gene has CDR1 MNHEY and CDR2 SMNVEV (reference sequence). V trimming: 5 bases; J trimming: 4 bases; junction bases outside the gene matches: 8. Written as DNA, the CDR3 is TGTGCCAGCAGTCCAGGACTAGCGGGAGGAAGGCCAGATACGCAGTATTTT. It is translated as CASSPGLAGGRPDTQYF.

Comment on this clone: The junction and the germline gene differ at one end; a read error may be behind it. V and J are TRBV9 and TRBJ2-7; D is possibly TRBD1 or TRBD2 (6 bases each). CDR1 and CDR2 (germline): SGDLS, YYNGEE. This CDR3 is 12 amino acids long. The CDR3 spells CASSGRVGGQHF. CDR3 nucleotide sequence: TGTGCCAGCAGCGGCCGGGTCGGGGGCCAGCACTTC.

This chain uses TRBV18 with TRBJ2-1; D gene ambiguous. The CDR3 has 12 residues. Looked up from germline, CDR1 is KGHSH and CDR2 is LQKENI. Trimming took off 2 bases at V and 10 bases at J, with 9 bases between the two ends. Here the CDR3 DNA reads TGTGCCAGCTCACCAATGACGCGGGAGCAGTTCTTC. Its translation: CASSPMTREQFF.